These T cell receptor beta chains were read from a single sample in a study of CD8 T cells in Susac syndrome. TCRdb called the immunoSEQ multiplex PCR reads again in MiXCR, with one record for every CDR3 protein. The data show 150,000 to 200,000 distinct CDR3 sequences, 93% seen once. Sample: CD4+ T cells from PBMCs. These receptors all come from a human donor in good health. The CDR3 runs from the conserved cysteine through the conserved F or W. Fields, in order: V gene, J gene, clone size, D gene, CDR3 protein, CDR3 DNA. The D gene is left open where the match is weak. Only part of the rows carry a size: once, few, many, or a class if the clone is expanded.

TRBV20-1,TRBJ1-2,NA,TRBD1,CSARDLIPTGANYGYTF,TGCAGTGCTAGAGATCTCATCCCGACAGGGGCTAACTATGGCTACACCTTC
TRBV2,TRBJ2-5,NA,TRBD1,CASSLYRGTQYF,TGTGCCAGTTCTTTGTACAGGGGGACCCAGTACTTC
TRBV4-2,TRBJ2-1,NA,NA,CASSQERVYNEQFF,TGTGCCAGCAGCCAAGAACGGGTTTACAATGAGCAGTTCTTC
TRBV15,TRBJ1-5,NA,NA,CATSREGTNLHQPQHF,TGTGCCACCAGCAGAGAGGGAACAAACCTGCATCAGCCCCAGCATTTT
TRBV6-5,TRBJ2-3,NA,NA,CASSYSHSITVTDTQYF,TGTGCCAGCAGTTACTCCCACTCAATAACAGTCACAGATACGCAGTATTTT
TRBV3-1,TRBJ2-3,NA,TRBD2,CASSPARLAGADTQYF,TGTGCCAGCAGTCCTGCGCGACTAGCGGGGGCAGATACGCAGTATTTT
TRBV2,TRBJ1-3,NA,NA,CASTRTVGNTIYF,TGTGCCAGCACTCGGACGGTTGGAAACACCATATATTTT
TRBV28,TRBJ1-2,NA,TRBD1,CAARTGLKGYTF,TGTGCCGCAAGGACAGGGTTAAAGGGCTACACCTTC
TRBV5-1,TRBJ2-5,NA,TRBD2,CASSFQTSGVGKTQYF,TGCGCCAGCAGCTTTCAAACTAGCGGAGTGGGGAAGACCCAGTACTTC
TRBV19,TRBJ1-2,NA,NA,CASSLRESGGYTF,TGTGCCAGTTCGCTCAGGGAGTCGGGCGGCTACACCTTC
TRBV27,TRBJ2-3,NA,TRBD2,CASSSLAGGTYTQYF,TGTGCCAGCAGCTCTCTAGCGGGGGGGACATATACGCAGTATTTT
TRBV2,TRBJ2-7,NA,NA,CASGGPSDTQYF,TGTGCCAGCGGCGGCCCGTCGGACACGCAGTACTTC
TRBV12-3/TRBV12-4,TRBJ2-7,once,NA,CASSLEPRGEQYF,TGTGCCAGCAGTTTAGAGCCCAGGGGCGAGCAGTACTTC